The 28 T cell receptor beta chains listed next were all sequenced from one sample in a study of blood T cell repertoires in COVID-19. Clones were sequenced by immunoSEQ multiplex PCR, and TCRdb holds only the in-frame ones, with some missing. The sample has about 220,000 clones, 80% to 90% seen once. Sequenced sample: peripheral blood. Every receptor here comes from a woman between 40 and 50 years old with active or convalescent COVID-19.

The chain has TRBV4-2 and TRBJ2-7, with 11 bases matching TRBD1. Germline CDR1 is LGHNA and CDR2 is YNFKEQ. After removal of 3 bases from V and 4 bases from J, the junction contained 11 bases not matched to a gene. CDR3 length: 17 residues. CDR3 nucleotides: TGTGCCAGCAGCCAGGAATCCCAGGGACAGGGGGTGTACGAGCAGTACTTC. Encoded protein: CASSQESQGQGVYEQYF.

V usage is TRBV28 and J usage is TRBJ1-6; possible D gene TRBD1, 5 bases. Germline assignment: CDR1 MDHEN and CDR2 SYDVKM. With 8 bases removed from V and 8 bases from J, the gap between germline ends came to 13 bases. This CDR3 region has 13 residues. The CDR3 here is CASCHRGYSPLHF. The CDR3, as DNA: TGTGCCAGCTGCCATAGGGGTTATTCACCCCTCCACTTT.

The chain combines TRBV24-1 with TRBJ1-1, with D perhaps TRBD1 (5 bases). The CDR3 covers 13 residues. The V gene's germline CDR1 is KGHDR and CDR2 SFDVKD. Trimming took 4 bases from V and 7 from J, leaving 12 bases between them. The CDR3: CATSDNWGNEAFF. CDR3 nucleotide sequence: TGTGCCACCAGTGACAATTGGGGCAATGAAGCTTTCTTT.

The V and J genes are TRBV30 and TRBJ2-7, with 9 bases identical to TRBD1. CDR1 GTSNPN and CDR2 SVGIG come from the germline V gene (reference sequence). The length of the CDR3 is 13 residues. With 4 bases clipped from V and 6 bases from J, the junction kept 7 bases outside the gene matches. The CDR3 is CAWTGTGRGEQYF. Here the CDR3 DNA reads TGTGCCTGGACCGGGACAGGGCGCGGCGAGCAGTACTTC.

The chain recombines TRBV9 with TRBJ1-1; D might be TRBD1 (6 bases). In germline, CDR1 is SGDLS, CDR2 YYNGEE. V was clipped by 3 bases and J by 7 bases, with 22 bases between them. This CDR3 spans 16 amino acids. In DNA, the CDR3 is TGTGCCAGCAGCGGACCCTCTGGGGGCCCTGACATTGAAGCTTTCTTT. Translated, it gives CASSGPSGGPDIEAFF.

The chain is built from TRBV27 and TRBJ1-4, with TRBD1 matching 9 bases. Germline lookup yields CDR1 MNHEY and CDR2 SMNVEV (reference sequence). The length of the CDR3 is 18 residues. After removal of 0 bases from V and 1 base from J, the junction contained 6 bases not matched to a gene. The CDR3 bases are TGTGCCAGCAGTTTATCGCCGACAGGGGGGGGAACTAATGAAAAACTGTTTTTT. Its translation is CASSLSPTGGGTNEKLFF.

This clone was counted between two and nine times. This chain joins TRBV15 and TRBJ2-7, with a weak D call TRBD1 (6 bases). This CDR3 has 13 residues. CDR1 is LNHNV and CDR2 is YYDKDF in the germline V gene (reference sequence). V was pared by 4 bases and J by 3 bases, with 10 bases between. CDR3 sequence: CATSTQGHYEQYF. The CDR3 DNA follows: TGTGCCACCAGCACCCAGGGACACTACGAGCAGTACTTC.

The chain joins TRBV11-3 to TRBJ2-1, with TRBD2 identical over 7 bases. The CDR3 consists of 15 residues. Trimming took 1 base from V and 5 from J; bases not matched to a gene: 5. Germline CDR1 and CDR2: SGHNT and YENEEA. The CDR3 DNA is TGTGCCAGCAGCTTAGTCGGGAGGATCGACAATGAGCAGTTCTTC. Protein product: CASSLVGRIDNEQFF.

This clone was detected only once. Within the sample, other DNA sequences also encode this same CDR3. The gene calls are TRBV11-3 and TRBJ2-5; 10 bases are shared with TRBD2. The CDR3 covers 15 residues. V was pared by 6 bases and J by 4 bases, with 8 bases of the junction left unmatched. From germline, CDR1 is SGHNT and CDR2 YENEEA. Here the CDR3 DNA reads TGTGCCAGCAGTCCCTCTAGCGGGAGTGGAGAGACCCAGTACTTC. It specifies CASSPSSGSGETQYF. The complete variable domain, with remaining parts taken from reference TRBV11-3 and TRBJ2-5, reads EAGVVQSPRYKIIEKKQPVAFWCNPISGHNTLYWYLQNLGQGPELLIRYENEEAVDDSQLPKDRFSAERLKGVDSTLKIQPAELGDSAVYLCASSPSSGSGETQYFGPGTRLLVL.

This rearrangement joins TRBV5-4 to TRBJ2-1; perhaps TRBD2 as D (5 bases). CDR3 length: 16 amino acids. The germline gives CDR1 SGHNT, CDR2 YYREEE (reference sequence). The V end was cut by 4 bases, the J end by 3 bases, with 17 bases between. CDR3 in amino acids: CASSPELEPGYNEQFF. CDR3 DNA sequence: TGTGCCAGCAGCCCAGAACTAGAGCCAGGCTACAATGAGCAGTTCTTC.

Written as DNA, the CDR3 is TGTGCCAGCGAGGACAGGGTGACCTACGAGCAGTACTTC. Its protein product is CASEDRVTYEQYF. This chain connects TRBV28 to TRBJ2-7, with 8 nucleotides matching TRBD1. V lost 8 bases and J lost 2; bases outside the gene matches: 5. Germline CDR1 MDHEN, CDR2 SYDVKM. CDR3 size: 13 residues.

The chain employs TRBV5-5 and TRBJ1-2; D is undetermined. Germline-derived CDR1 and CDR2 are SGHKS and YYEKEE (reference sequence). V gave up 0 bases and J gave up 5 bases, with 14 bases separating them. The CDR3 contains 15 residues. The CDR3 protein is CASSLASLAGYGYTF. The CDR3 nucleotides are TGTGCCAGCAGCTTGGCGTCTCTAGCGGGGTATGGCTACACCTTC.

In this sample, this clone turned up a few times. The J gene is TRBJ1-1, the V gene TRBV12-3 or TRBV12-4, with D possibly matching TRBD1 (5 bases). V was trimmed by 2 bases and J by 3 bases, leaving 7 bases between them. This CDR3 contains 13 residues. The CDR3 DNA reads TGTGCCAGCAGTTTAACGGGGGACACTGAAGCTTTCTTT. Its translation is CASSLTGDTEAFF.

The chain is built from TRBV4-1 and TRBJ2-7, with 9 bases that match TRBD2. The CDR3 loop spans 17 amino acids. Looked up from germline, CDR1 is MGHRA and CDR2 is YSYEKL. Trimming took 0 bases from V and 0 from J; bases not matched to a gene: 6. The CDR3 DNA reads TGCGCCAGCAGCCAAGATCTTGATAGCGGGGGCTCCTACGAGCAGTACTTC. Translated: CASSQDLDSGGSYEQYF.

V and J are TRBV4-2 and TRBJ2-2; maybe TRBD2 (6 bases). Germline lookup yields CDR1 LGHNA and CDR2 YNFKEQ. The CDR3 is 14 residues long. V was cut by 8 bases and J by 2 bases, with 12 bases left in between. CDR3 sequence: CASRRDFNTGELFF. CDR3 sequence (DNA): TGTGCCAGCCGCCGGGACTTCAACACCGGGGAGCTGTTTTTT.

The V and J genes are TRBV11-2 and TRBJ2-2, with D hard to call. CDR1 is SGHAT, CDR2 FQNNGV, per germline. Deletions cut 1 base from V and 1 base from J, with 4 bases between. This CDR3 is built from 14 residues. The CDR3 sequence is CASSLGQNTGELFF. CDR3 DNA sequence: TGTGCCAGCAGCTTAGGGCAGAACACCGGGGAGCTGTTTTTT. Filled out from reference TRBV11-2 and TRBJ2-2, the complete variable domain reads EAGVAQSPRYKIIEKRQSVAFWCNPISGHATLYWYQQILGQGPKLLIQFQNNGVVDDSQLPKDRFSAERLKGVDSTLKIQPAKLEDSAVYLCASSLGQNTGELFFGEGSRLTVL.

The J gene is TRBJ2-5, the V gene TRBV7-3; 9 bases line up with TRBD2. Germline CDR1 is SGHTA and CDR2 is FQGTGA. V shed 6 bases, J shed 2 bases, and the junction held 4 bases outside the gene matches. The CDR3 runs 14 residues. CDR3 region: CASSQTSGQETQYF. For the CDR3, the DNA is TGTGCCAGCAGTCAGACTAGCGGTCAAGAGACCCAGTACTTC.

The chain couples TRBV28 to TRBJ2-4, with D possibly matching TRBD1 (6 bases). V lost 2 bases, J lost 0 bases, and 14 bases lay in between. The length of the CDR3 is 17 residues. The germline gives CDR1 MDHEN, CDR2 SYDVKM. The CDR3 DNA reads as TGTGCCAGCAGTTTACTACAGGGAGCCCTAGCCAAAAACATTCAGTACTTC. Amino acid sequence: CASSLLQGALAKNIQYF.

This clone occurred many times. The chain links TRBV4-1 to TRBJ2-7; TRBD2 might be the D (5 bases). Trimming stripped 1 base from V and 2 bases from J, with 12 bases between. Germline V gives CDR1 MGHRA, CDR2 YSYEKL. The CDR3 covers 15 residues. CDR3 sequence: CASSQVTGTPYEQYF. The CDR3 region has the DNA TGCGCCAGCAGCCAAGTGACGGGAACTCCCTACGAGCAGTACTTC.

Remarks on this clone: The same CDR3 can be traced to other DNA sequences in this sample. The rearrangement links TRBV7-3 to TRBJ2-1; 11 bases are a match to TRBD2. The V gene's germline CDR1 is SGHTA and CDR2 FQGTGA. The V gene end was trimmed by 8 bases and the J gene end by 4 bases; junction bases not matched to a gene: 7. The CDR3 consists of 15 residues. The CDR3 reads CASSLAGGPYNEQFF. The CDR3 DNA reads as TGTGCCAGCTCCTTAGCGGGGGGGCCGTACAATGAGCAGTTCTTC.

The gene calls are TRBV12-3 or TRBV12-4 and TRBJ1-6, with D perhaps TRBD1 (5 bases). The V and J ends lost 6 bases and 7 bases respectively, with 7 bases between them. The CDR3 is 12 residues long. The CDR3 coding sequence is TGTGCCAGCAGCCCAGGGAATTCACCCCTCCACTTT. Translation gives CASSPGNSPLHF.

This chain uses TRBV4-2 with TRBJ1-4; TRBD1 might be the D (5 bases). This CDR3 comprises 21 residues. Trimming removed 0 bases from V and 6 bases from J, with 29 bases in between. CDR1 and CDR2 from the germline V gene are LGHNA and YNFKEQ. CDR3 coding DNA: TGTGCCAGCAGCCAAGACCTAAGGGGCGTGAGGATTTCCGCGCCGGATGAAAAACTGTTTTTT. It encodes CASSQDLRGVRISAPDEKLFF.

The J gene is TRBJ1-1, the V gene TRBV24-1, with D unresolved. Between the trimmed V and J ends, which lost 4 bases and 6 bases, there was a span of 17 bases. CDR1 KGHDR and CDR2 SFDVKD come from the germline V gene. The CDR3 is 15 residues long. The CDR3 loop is CATSDLTRGGAEAFF. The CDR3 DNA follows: TGTGCCACCAGTGACCTAACTCGGGGTGGGGCTGAAGCTTTCTTT.

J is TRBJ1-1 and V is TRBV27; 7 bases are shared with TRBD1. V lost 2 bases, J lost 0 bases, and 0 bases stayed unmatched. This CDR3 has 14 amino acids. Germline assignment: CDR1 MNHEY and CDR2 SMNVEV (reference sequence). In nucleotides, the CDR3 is TGTGCCAGCAGTTTAAGGGGGCTGAACACTGAAGCTTTCTTT. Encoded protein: CASSLRGLNTEAFF.

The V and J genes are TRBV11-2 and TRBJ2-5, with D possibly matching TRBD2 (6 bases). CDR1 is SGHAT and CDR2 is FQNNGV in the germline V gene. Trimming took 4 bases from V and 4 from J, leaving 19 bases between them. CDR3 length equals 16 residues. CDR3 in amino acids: CASSSRQMEGGETQYF. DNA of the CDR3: TGTGCCAGCAGCTCGCGACAAATGGAGGGTGGAGAGACCCAGTACTTC.

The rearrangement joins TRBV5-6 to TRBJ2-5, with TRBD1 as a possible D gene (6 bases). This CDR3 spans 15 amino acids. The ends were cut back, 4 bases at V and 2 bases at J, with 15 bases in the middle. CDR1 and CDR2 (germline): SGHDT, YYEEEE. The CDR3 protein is CASSDGGQIQETQYF. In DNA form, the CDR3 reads TGTGCCAGCAGCGATGGAGGACAGATTCAAGAGACCCAGTACTTC. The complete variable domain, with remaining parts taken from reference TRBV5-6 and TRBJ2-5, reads DAGVTQSPTHLIKTRGQQVTLRCSPKSGHDTVSWYQQALGQGPQFIFQYYEEEERQRGNFPDRFSGHQFPNYSSELNVNALLLGDSALYLCASSDGGQIQETQYFGPGTRLLVL.

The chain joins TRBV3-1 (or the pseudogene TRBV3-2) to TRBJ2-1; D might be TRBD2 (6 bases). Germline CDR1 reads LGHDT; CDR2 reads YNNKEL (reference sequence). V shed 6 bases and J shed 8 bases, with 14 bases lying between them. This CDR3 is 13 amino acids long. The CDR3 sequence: CASRWRGEDEQFF. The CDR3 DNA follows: TGTGCCAGCAGATGGAGGGGTGAGGATGAGCAGTTCTTC.

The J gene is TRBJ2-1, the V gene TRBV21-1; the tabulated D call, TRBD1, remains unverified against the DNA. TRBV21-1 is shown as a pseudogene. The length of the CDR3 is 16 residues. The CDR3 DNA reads TGTGCCAGCAGCAAAGGGGGCGTAACCGATCACAATGAGCAGTTCTTC. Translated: CASSKGGVTDHNEQFF.